Listed below are T cell receptor beta chains from one sample, sequenced in a study of blood T cell repertoires in COVID-19. The table came from immunoSEQ multiplex PCR; TCRdb's copy has only in-frame clones and leaves some out. The table has a few hundred thousand clones, roughly 84% seen once; the top ten hold 1.5%. The source material was peripheral blood. The receptors here all came from a middle-aged woman who had recovered from COVID-19. CDR3s leave out the opening cysteine and the closing phenylalanine or tryptophan.

cdr3_length: 12
v_call: TRBV6-5
j_call: TRBJ2-3
cdr3_aa: ASSYGRASDTQY

cdr3_length: 11
v_call: TRBV28
j_call: TRBJ2-7
cdr3_aa: ASSRLAVYEQY

cdr3_length: 11
v_call: TRBV5-6
j_call: TRBJ1-2
cdr3_aa: ASSLGQNYGYT

cdr3_length: 12
v_call: TRBV20-1
j_call: TRBJ2-2
cdr3_aa: SASAASVTGELF

cdr3_length: 13
v_call: TRBV7-6
j_call: TRBJ2-3
cdr3_aa: ASSLSIRLTDTQY

cdr3_length: 13
v_call: TRBV5-1
j_call: TRBJ1-1
cdr3_aa: ASSVVGTGNTEAF

cdr3_length: 13
v_call: TRBV15
j_call: TRBJ2-7
cdr3_aa: ATSRGPGQSYEQY

cdr3_length: 11
v_call: TRBV12-3/TRBV12-4
j_call: TRBJ2-7
cdr3_aa: ASTRTGSYEQY

cdr3_length: 13
v_call: TRBV4-2
j_call: TRBJ2-3
cdr3_aa: ASSHGRGGTDTQY

cdr3_length: 11
v_call: TRBV5-1
j_call: TRBJ2-7
cdr3_aa: ASSSIGVREQY

cdr3_length: 13
v_call: TRBV28
j_call: TRBJ2-5
cdr3_aa: ASSLLLGAGGTQY